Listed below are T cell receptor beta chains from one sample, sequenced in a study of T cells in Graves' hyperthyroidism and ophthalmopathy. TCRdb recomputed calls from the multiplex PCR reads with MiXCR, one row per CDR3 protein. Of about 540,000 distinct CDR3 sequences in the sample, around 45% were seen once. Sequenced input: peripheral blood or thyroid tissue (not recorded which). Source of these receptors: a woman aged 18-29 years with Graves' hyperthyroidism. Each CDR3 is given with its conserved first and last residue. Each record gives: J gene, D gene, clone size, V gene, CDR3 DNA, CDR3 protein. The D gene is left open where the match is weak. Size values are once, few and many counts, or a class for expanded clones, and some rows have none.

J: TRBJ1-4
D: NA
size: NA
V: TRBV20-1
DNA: TGCAGTGCTAGCGGAGCGGGAGCTGGGGGAGAAAAACTGTTTTTT
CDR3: CSASGAGAGGEKLFF

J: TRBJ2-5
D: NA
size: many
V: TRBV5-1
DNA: TGCGCCAGCAGCTCGACAGTGAAAGAGACCCAGTACTTC
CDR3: CASSSTVKETQYF

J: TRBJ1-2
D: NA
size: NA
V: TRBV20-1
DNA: TGCAGTGCCAGCAGCCAAGATTTGCTTGGCTACACCTTC
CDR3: CSASSQDLLGYTF

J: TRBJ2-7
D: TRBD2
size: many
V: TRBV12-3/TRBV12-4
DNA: TGTGCCAGTGTCCTGTCGGGACTAGGGTTATACGAGCAGTACTTC
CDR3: CASVLSGLGLYEQYF

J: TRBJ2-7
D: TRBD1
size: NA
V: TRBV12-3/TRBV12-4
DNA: TGTGCCAGCAGTTTAGCGTGGAGACAGGGCCCCTGCCGAGGCGATTACGAGCAGTACTTC
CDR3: CASSLAWRQGPCRGDYEQYF

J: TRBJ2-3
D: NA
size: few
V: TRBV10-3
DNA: TGTGCCATCAGTGAGTCTGGTCCCTCTTATACGCAGTATTTT
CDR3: CAISESGPSYTQYF

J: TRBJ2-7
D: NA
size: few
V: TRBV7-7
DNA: TGTGCCAGCAGCGCTCTTGGGGCCAACGAGCAGTACTTC
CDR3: CASSALGANEQYF

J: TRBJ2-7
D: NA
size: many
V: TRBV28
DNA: TGTGCGACCGGGCCTACCTACGAGCAGTACTTC
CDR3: CATGPTYEQYF

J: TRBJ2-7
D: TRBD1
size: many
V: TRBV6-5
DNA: TGTGCCAGCAATTCCGGGACAGGGTACTACGAGCAGTACTTC
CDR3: CASNSGTGYYEQYF

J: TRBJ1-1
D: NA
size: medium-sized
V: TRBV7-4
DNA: TGTGCCAGCAGCTTGCGGACACGGTGGACTGAAGCTTTCTTT
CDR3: CASSLRTRWTEAFF

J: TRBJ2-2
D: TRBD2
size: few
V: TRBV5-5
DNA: TGTGCCAGCAGTCCAAGAGCGGGAGAGACCGGGGAGCTGTTTTTT
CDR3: CASSPRAGETGELFF

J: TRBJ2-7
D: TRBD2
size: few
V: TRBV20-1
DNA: TGCAGTGCTATAGGGACTAGCGCCTCCTACGAGCAGTACTTC
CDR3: CSAIGTSASYEQYF

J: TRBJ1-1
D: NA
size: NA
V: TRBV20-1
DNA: TGCAGTGCTAGCGGGCCTGCTGAAGCTTTCTTT
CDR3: CSASGPAEAFF

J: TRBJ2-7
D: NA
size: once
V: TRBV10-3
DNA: TGTGCCATCACGGGGCAGGGCATTGAGCAGTACTTC
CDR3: CAITGQGIEQYF

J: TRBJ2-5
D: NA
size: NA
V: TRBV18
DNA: TGTGCCAGCTCACCAGCTGTGACCCAGTACTTC
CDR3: CASSPAVTQYF

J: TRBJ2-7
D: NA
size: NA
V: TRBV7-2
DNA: TGTGCCAGCAGCCAAAAAGGAGGTAGCAATCAGCCCCAGCAGTACTTC
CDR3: CASSQKGGSNQPQQYF

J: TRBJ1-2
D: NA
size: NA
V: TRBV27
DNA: TGTGCCAGCAGTTCGAACAACAGGGAAGGCTACACCTTC
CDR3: CASSSNNREGYTF

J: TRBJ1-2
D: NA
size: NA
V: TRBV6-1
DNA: TGTGCCAGCACCCGACTAGCGGGAGGTGGCTACACCTTC
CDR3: CASTRLAGGGYTF

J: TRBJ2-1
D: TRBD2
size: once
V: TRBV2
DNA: TGTGCCAGCAAGACGGGTGGGGGGGGTGAGCAGTTCTTC
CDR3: CASKTGGGGEQFF

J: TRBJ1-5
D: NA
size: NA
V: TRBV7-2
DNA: TGTGCCAGCAGCTTGACTAGCGGGGTCCAGCCCCAGCATTTT
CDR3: CASSLTSGVQPQHF

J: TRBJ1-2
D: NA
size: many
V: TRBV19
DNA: TGTGCCAGTAGTCCCGGTAATAGAAACTATGGCTACACCTTC
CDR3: CASSPGNRNYGYTF

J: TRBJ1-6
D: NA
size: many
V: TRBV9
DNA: TGTGCCAGCAGCGTAGGTACAGCTAATTCACCCCTCCACTTT
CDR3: CASSVGTANSPLHF

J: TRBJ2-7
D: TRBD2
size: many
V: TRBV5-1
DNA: TGCGCCAGCAGCTCCAAACTAGCGGGAGGGCCCGGCGAGCAGTACTTC
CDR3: CASSSKLAGGPGEQYF

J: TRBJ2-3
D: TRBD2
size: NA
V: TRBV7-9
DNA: TGTGCCAGCAGCTTAGGGAGACTAGCGCACACAGATACGCAGTATTTT
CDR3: CASSLGRLAHTDTQYF

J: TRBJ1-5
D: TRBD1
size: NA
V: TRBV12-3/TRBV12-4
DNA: TGTGCCAGCAGTTACAGGACAGGGGGTAGCAATCAGCCCCAGCATTTT
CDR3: CASSYRTGGSNQPQHF

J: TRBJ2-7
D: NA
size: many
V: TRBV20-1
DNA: TGCAGTGCCCTGGGCGCAGGGAGCGGCGAGCAGTACTTC
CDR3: CSALGAGSGEQYF

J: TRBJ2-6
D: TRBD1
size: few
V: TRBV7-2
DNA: TGTGCCAGCAGCTTAGACCAGGGGGCAAACGTCCTGACTTTC
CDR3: CASSLDQGANVLTF

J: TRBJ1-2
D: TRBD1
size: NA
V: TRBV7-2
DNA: TGTGCCAGCAGCGCCTGGGACAGGGGAACTAACTATGGCTACACCTTC
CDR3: CASSAWDRGTNYGYTF

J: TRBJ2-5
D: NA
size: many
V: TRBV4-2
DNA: TGTGCCAGCAGCCAAGATGGGACCTGGACTAATCAAGAGACCCAGTACTTC
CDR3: CASSQDGTWTNQETQYF

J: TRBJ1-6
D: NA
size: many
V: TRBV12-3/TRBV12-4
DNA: TGTGCCAGCAGTTGGGGGGGAGAAGGCTCACCCCTCCACTTT
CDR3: CASSWGGEGSPLHF

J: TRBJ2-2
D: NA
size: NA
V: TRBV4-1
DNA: TGCGCCAGCAGCCGAGACTGGAAGAACACCGGGGAGCTGTTTTTT
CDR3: CASSRDWKNTGELFF

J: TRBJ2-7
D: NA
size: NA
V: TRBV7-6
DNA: TGTGCCAGCAGCTTAGGAGGGAGTTCGGTTGAGCAGTACTTC
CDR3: CASSLGGSSVEQYF

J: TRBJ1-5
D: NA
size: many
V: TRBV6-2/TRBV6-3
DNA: TGTGCCAGCAGTTCCTCAACAGGGATCCGGCAGCCCCAGCATTTT
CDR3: CASSSSTGIRQPQHF

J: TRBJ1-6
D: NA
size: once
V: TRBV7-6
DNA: TGTGCCAGCAGCTTGGGGGGTCCAGGGTCACCCCTCCACTTT
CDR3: CASSLGGPGSPLHF

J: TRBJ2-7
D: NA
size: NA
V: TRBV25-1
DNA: TGTGCCAGCAGTGCTGCGGAAGACAGGCAGTCCTACGAGCAGTACTTC
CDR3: CASSAAEDRQSYEQYF

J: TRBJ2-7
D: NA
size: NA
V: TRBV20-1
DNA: TGCAGTGCTAGGTTAATCGGCGGCGAGCAGTACTTC
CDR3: CSARLIGGEQYF

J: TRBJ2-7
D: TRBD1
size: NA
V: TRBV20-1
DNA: TGCAGCCAAGAGACAGGGGGTAGGAACGAGCAGTACTTC
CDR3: CSQETGGRNEQYF

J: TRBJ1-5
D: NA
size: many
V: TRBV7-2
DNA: TGTGCCAGCAGCCGCACTAGCAATCAGCCCCAGCATTTT
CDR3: CASSRTSNQPQHF

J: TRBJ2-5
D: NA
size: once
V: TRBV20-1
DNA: TGCAGTGCCACCAGTGGACCCCGGGCAGGGGGGAAAGGGACCCAGTACTTC
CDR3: CSATSGPRAGGKGTQYF

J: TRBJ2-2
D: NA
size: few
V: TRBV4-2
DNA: TGTGCCAGCAGCCAAGCAAGGGACACCGGGGAGCTGTTTTTT
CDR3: CASSQARDTGELFF

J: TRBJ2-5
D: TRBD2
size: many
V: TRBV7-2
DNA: TGTGCCAGCAGCTTAGCCCTAGCGGGAAATTGGAGAGAGACCCAGTACTTC
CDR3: CASSLALAGNWRETQYF

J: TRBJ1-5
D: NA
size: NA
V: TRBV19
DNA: TGTGCCAGTAGTACATTTCCCGACGACGGGGTGGGCGATCAGCCCCAGCATTTT
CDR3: CASSTFPDDGVGDQPQHF

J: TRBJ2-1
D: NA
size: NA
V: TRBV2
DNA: TGTGCCAGCAGGGACACCCCCAACAATGAGCAGTTCTTC
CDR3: CASRDTPNNEQFF

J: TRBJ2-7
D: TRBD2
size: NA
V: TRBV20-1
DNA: TGCAGTGCTCGATCTAGCGGAGGGCCCTACGAGCAGTACTTC
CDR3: CSARSSGGPYEQYF

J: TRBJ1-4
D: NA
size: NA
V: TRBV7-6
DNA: TGTGCCAGCAGCCCTCGGACCAGTAATGAAAAACTGTTTTTT
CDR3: CASSPRTSNEKLFF

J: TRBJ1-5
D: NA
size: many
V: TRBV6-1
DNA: TGTGCCAGCAGTATCTTATCGGGACAGCCCCAGCATTTT
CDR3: CASSILSGQPQHF

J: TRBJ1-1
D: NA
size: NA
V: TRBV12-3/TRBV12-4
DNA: TGTGCCAGCAGCCCCGGGGCGAGCACTGAAGCTTTCTTT
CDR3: CASSPGASTEAFF

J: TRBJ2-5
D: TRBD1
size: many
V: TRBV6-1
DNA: TGTGCCAGCCTTCCGGGACAGGCCCAAGAGACCCAGTACTTC
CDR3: CASLPGQAQETQYF

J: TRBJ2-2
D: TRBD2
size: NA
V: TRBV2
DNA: TGTGCCAGCAGTGAAACGGGACTAGCGGGAGTCACCGGGGAGCTGTTTTTT
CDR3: CASSETGLAGVTGELFF

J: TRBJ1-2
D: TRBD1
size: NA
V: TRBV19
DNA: TGTGCCAGTAGGACAGGGGGTGGTGGCTACACCTTC
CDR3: CASRTGGGGYTF

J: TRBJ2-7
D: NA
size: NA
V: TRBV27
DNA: TGTGCCAGCAGTTTTGTTTTCTTATACGAGCAGTACTTC
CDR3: CASSFVFLYEQYF

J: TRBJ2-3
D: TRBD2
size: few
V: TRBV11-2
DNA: TGTGCCAGCAGCCTAACCTATCAGCGGGAGGGAGATACGCAGTATTTT
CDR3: CASSLTYQREGDTQYF

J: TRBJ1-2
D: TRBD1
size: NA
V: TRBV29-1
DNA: TGCAGCTTAAGGGACAGGGATTCTGGTGGCTACACCTTC
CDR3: CSLRDRDSGGYTF